The 32 T cell receptor beta chains below all came from one sample that was sequenced in a study of blood T cells in healthy people across ages. A sample-barcoded 5' primer and a J-beta primer mix were used in a second PCR of roughly 6 to 12 cycles. TCRdb passed the 5' RACE reads through MiXCR, listing each CDR3 protein once. This table holds some 1.5 million distinct CDR3 sequences, 28% found once. The sequencing input was blood. These receptors were obtained from a woman aged 25 to 39 in good health.

V is TRBV4-1 and J is TRBJ2-7; weak D call: TRBD2 (6 bases). From germline, CDR1 is MGHRA and CDR2 YSYEKL. The CDR3 loop spans 14 amino acids. V lost 1 base to trimming and J lost 5 bases, with 12 bases between them. DNA of the CDR3: TGCGCCAGCAGCCAAGGACGGGAGCCCGACGAGCAGTACTTC. As protein: CASSQGREPDEQYF.

The chain combines TRBV29-1 with TRBJ2-7, with D possibly matching TRBD2 (5 bases). The CDR3 totals 12 residues. CDR1 is SQVTM, CDR2 ANQGSEA, per germline. Trimming shortened V by 6 bases and J by 3 bases, and 12 bases separated the two germline ends. The CDR3 DNA is TGCAGCGTCCGGGGTGCCGGCTACGAGCAGTACTTC. It yields the protein CSVRGAGYEQYF.

The table lists this clonotype with many counts. The chain recombines TRBV25-1 with TRBJ2-4; D is unclear. V was cut by 3 bases and J by 7 bases, with 16 bases left in between. The CDR3 has 15 residues. Germline CDR1 reads MGHDK; CDR2 reads SYGVNS. For the CDR3, the DNA is TGTGCCAGCAGTGAGCCGCGGACCCCCGTGAACATTCAGTACTTC. It codes for CASSEPRTPVNIQYF. The complete variable domain, with remaining parts taken from reference TRBV25-1 and TRBJ2-4, reads EADIYQTPRYLVIGTGKKITLECSQTMGHDKMYWYQQDPGMELHLIHYSYGVNSTEKGDLSSESTVSRIRTEHFPLTLESARPSHTSQYLCASSEPRTPVNIQYFGAGTRLSVL.

V usage is TRBV7-2 and J usage is TRBJ1-2, with D possibly being TRBD1 (5 bases). Germline V lookup: CDR1 SGHTA, CDR2 FQGNSA. This CDR3 has 18 residues. Trimming cost V 4 bases and J 4 bases, with 25 bases left between them. CDR3 in amino acids: CASSSPGADQRALYGYTF. The CDR3 region has the DNA TGTGCCAGCAGCTCACCCGGGGCAGACCAGCGGGCCCTCTATGGCTACACCTTC.

The genes are TRBV11-2 and TRBJ1-4; the match to TRBD1 covers 10 bases. The germline CDR1 and CDR2 sequences are SGHAT and FQNNGV. This CDR3 has 14 residues. The ends lost 4 bases at V and 11 bases at J; junction bases unmatched: 7. The CDR3 coding sequence is TGTGCCAGCAGCTCGGGACAGGGGAGGAGGAAACTGTTTTTT. This sequence encodes CASSSGQGRRKLFF.

At least ten counts were recorded for this clonotype. This rearrangement joins TRBV12-3 or TRBV12-4 to TRBJ2-6; unclear D gene. The CDR3 is made up of 13 amino acids. Trimming pared 6 bases from V and 1 base from J, leaving 4 bases between. In DNA form, the CDR3 reads TGTGCCAGCAGCAAATCTGGGGCCAACGTCCTGACTTTC. It specifies CASSKSGANVLTF.

In this sample, this clonotype turned up a few times. The rearrangement links TRBV6-8 to TRBJ2-7, with D tentatively TRBD1 (6 bases). Trimming removed 1 base at V and 3 bases at J, with 16 bases between. Germline CDR1 reads MNHGY; CDR2 reads SAAAGT. CDR3 length: 16 amino acids. The CDR3 here is CASSYLGANKIYEQYF. Written as DNA, the CDR3 is TGTGCCAGCAGTTACTTGGGGGCGAACAAAATCTACGAGCAGTACTTC.

This clonotype has just a few counts. V gene TRBV5-1 combines with J gene TRBJ2-1, with D possibly being TRBD1 or TRBD2 (5 bases each). The V gene lost 4 bases and the J gene lost 9 bases, with 11 bases spanning the gap. The CDR3 totals 12 residues. The germline gives CDR1 SGHRS, CDR2 YFSETQ. CDR3 residues: CASSEGWIEQFF. CDR3 sequence (DNA): TGCGCCAGCAGCGAGGGGTGGATTGAGCAGTTCTTC.

V gene TRBV28 combines with J gene TRBJ2-1; 9 bases line up with TRBD1. In germline, CDR1 is MDHEN, CDR2 SYDVKM. The CDR3 has 15 residues. V lost 6 bases and J lost 7; bases outside the gene matches: 10. The CDR3 bases are TGTGCCAGCAGGATGGACAGGGGATGGTGTAATGAGCAGTTCTTC. It codes for CASRMDRGWCNEQFF.

As to this clonotype: A clone one base away is much larger, so this may be a read error. The gene calls are TRBV29-1 and TRBJ2-7; D is ambiguous. Trimming took 4 bases from V and 5 from J, leaving 9 bases between them. Germline CDR1 and CDR2: SQVTM and ANQGSEA. This CDR3 contains 11 residues. The CDR3 loop reads CSVGESHEQYF. CDR3 in DNA: TGCAGCGTTGGAGAGAGCCACGAGCAGTACTTC.

The table lists this clonotype with a few counts. This chain links TRBV5-1 with TRBJ2-5; the D call may be TRBD1 or TRBD2 (5 bases each). The V gene lost 4 bases and the J gene lost 1 base, with 14 bases spanning the gap. Germline CDR1 reads SGHRS; CDR2 reads YFSETQ. The CDR3 is made up of 15 amino acids. The CDR3 loop is CASSATGRIQETQYF. The CDR3 DNA sequence: TGCGCCAGCAGCGCCACGGGACGGATCCAAGAGACCCAGTACTTC.

The V call is TRBV24-1, the J call TRBJ2-3, with 12 nucleotides matching TRBD2. With V trimmed by 3 bases and J by 3 bases, 6 bases remained unmatched. CDR1 is KGHDR and CDR2 is SFDVKD in the germline V gene. The CDR3 covers 17 residues. The DNA of the CDR3 is TGTGCCACCAGTGATACCTGGACTAGCGGGGAGACAGATACGCAGTATTTT. This translates into CATSDTWTSGETDTQYF.

The count of this clonotype is one. The gene calls are TRBV18 and TRBJ1-1; possible D gene TRBD1, 6 bases. Trimming removed 6 bases at V and 1 base at J, with 15 bases between. CDR1 is KGHSH and CDR2 is LQKENI in the germline V gene. CDR3 length: 15 amino acids. The CDR3 loop reads CASSLQGRTNTEAFF. In DNA, the CDR3 is TGTGCCAGCTCGCTACAGGGACGGACGAACACTGAAGCTTTCTTT.

CDR3 coding DNA: TGTGCCAGCAGCGTAGAGGGGAGGCGCCAAGAGACCCAGTACTTC. Protein product: CASSVEGRRQETQYF. The chain couples TRBV9 to TRBJ2-5; D perhaps matches TRBD2 (6 bases). CDR3 size: 15 residues. CDR1 is SGDLS, CDR2 YYNGEE, per germline. V lost 0 bases and J 1 base, leaving 10 bases between the germline ends.

The chain has TRBV2 and TRBJ2-6; D ambiguous. The germline V gene has CDR1 SNHLY and CDR2 FYNNEI. Trimming shortened V by 3 bases and J by 0 bases, and 9 bases separated the two germline ends. This CDR3 is 16 amino acids long. The CDR3 sequence: CASSEGPDSGANVLTF. CDR3 coding DNA: TGTGCCAGCAGTGAGGGCCCAGACTCTGGGGCCAACGTCCTGACTTTC.

The DNA for the CDR3 is TGTGCCTGGAGTACAATCAATGAGCAGTTCTTC. Encoded protein: CAWSTINEQFF. The gene calls are TRBV30 and TRBJ2-1, with unresolved D. Germline values: CDR1 GTSNPN, CDR2 SVGIG (reference sequence). Trimming stripped 2 bases from V and 6 bases from J, with 5 bases between. The CDR3 is made up of 11 amino acids.

The chain is built from TRBV3-1 and TRBJ1-5; TRBD1 might be the D (5 bases). The CDR3 consists of 15 residues. The V gene's germline CDR1 is LGHDT and CDR2 YNNKEL (reference sequence). Trimming stripped 1 base from V and 1 base from J, with 8 bases between. The CDR3 is CASSQGGSSNQPQHF. The CDR3 coding sequence is TGTGCCAGCAGCCAAGGGGGCAGCAGCAATCAGCCCCAGCATTTT.

This clonotype was recorded many times. J is TRBJ2-5 and V is TRBV11-2; TRBD2 might be the D (5 bases). From germline, CDR1 is SGHAT and CDR2 FQNNGV. The CDR3 length is 16 residues. V was clipped by 2 bases and J by 2 bases, with 15 bases between them. CDR3 protein: CASSLTRLLGQETQYF. For the CDR3, the DNA is TGTGCCAGCAGCTTAACTAGGTTGCTGGGGCAAGAGACCCAGTACTTC.

This clonotype was seen repeatedly, ten times or more. The J gene is TRBJ2-7, the V gene TRBV5-1; TRBD1 might be the D (6 bases). CDR3 length: 15 amino acids. CDR1 is SGHRS, CDR2 YFSETQ, per germline. Between the trimmed V and J ends, which lost 0 bases and 2 bases, there was a span of 12 bases. CDR3 sequence: CASSLAVGAAYEQYF. The DNA of the CDR3 is TGCGCCAGCAGCTTGGCGGTGGGGGCAGCCTACGAGCAGTACTTC.

This clonotype was found many times. The chain is built from TRBV12-3 or TRBV12-4 and TRBJ1-5; D not resolved. CDR3 length: 14 amino acids. Trimming left V 4 bases short and J 2 bases short, with 9 bases between. The CDR3 loop reads CASSSEGGNQPQHF. CDR3 DNA: TGTGCCAGCAGTTCCGAGGGCGGCAATCAGCCCCAGCATTTT.

This chain uses TRBV5-1 with TRBJ1-5; D is possibly TRBD1 (5 bases). Germline values: CDR1 SGHRS, CDR2 YFSETQ. This CDR3 is 14 amino acids long. V was cut by 4 bases and J by 4 bases, with 12 bases left in between. CDR3 protein: CASSMGLDNQPQHF. DNA of the CDR3: TGCGCCAGCAGCATGGGACTCGATAATCAGCCCCAGCATTTT.

The sample holds a few counts of this clonotype. The genes are TRBV27 and TRBJ2-1; unclear D gene. V was clipped by 6 bases and J by 0 bases, with 12 bases between them. The CDR3 has 15 residues. Germline V CDR1 and CDR2: MNHEY, SMNVEV (reference sequence). The CDR3 nucleotides read TGTGCCAGCAGCTCCTACGGCAGCTCCTACAATGAGCAGTTCTTC. It encodes CASSSYGSSYNEQFF.

Remarks on this clonotype: A much larger clone is a single base away; this may be a read error. The chain uses TRBV30 and TRBJ2-1; 9 bases are shared with TRBD2. Germline CDR1 is GTSNPN and CDR2 is SVGIG (reference sequence). Trimming at V came to 2 bases and at J to 11 bases, leaving 16 bases not matched to a gene. The CDR3 consists of 16 residues. The chain's CDR3 is CAWSMFQGTSPSQQFF. As DNA, the CDR3 is TGTGCCTGGAGTATGTTTCAGGGGACTAGCCCATCACAGCAGTTCTTC.

This clonotype was detected many times. The chain uses TRBV24-1 and TRBJ2-5; D not certain. Germline values: CDR1 KGHDR, CDR2 SFDVKD. This CDR3 has 15 amino acids. The V and J ends lost 0 bases and 5 bases respectively, with 12 bases between them. The CDR3 coding sequence is TGTGCCACCAGTGATTTGACGGCTCATGCGGAGACCCAGTACTTC. This encodes CATSDLTAHAETQYF.

This clonotype was observed a few times. CDR3 protein: CASSRRVGEGPADTQYF. CDR3 nucleotide sequence: TGTGCCAGCAGCCGCAGGGTGGGGGAGGGCCCTGCAGATACGCAGTATTTT. This chain joins TRBV7-2 and TRBJ2-3; TRBD2 matches 7 bases. Per germline, CDR1 SGHTA and CDR2 FQGNSA. The V and J ends lost 5 bases and 4 bases, in that order; junction bases with no gene match: 15. The CDR3 spans 17 residues.

This clonotype was counted between two and nine times. The chain joins TRBV2 to TRBJ2-3; 7 nucleotides align to TRBD2. There are 13 residues in the CDR3. Per the germline V gene, CDR1 is SNHLY and CDR2 is FYNNEI. V lost 10 bases, J lost 3 bases, and 7 bases stayed unmatched. Written as DNA, the CDR3 is TGTGCCACAACTAGCGAGGCTACAGATACGCAGTATTTT. Its translation: CATTSEATDTQYF.

CDR3 in amino acids: CASSLADISSQHF. DNA of the CDR3: TGTGCCAGCAGCTTAGCAGACATTTCCTCCCAGCATTTT. The chain recombines TRBV7-9 with TRBJ1-5, with unresolved D. The ends were cut back, 0 bases at V and 11 bases at J, with 11 bases in the middle. The length of the CDR3 is 13 residues. The germline V gene has CDR1 SEHNR and CDR2 FQNEAQ (reference sequence).

The CDR3 coding sequence is TGTGCCAGCAGCCCCCAGGGGGGAGGGGATACGCAGTATTTT. Residues: CASSPQGGGDTQYF. The genes are TRBV7-2 and TRBJ2-3, with D possibly called TRBD1 or TRBD2 (7 bases each). Germline loops: CDR1 SGHTA, CDR2 FQGNSA. This CDR3 has 14 residues. Trimming pared 5 bases from V and 6 bases from J, leaving 15 bases between.

This clonotype was seen repeatedly, ten times or more. This chain connects TRBV5-1 to TRBJ1-6; TRBD1 agrees at 8 bases. Trimming cost V 0 bases and J 8 bases; bases outside gene matches: 4. Germline V gene lookup returns CDR1 SGHRS and CDR2 YFSETQ. CDR3 size: 15 residues. The CDR3 DNA follows: TGCGCCAGCAGCTTGGCCGGACAGGGTTATTCACCCCTCCACTTT. Protein sequence: CASSLAGQGYSPLHF.

This chain connects TRBV20-1 to TRBJ1-4, with D possibly TRBD1 on 6 matching bases. The CDR3 sequence is 15 residues long. Germline CDR1 and CDR2: DFQATT and SNEGSKA (reference sequence). The V and J ends lost 6 bases and 7 bases respectively, with 21 bases between them. Here the CDR3 DNA reads TGCAGTGCCGCCTCTGACGGGGGGCGCGCTGAAAAACTGTTTTTT. Its translation: CSAASDGGRAEKLFF.

This chain links TRBV18 with TRBJ2-1; the D is unclear. V was shortened by 2 bases and J by 6 bases, with 8 bases between the two germline ends. This CDR3 has 13 residues. Germline V gene lookup returns CDR1 KGHSH and CDR2 LQKENI. Here the CDR3 DNA reads TGTGCCAGCTCACCAGGTGCCCCCAATGAGCAGTTCTTC. This codes for CASSPGAPNEQFF.

This clonotype appeared many times. This rearrangement joins TRBV7-9 to TRBJ2-7; 11 bases line up with TRBD2. The J segment lost 1 base and the V segment lost 5 bases, leaving 4 bases of the junction unmatched. The CDR3 is 15 amino acids. Germline loops: CDR1 SEHNR, CDR2 FQNEAQ (reference sequence). CDR3 loop: CASSRLAGKSYEQYF. In DNA form, the CDR3 reads TGTGCCAGCAGCCGACTAGCGGGAAAGTCCTACGAGCAGTACTTC.